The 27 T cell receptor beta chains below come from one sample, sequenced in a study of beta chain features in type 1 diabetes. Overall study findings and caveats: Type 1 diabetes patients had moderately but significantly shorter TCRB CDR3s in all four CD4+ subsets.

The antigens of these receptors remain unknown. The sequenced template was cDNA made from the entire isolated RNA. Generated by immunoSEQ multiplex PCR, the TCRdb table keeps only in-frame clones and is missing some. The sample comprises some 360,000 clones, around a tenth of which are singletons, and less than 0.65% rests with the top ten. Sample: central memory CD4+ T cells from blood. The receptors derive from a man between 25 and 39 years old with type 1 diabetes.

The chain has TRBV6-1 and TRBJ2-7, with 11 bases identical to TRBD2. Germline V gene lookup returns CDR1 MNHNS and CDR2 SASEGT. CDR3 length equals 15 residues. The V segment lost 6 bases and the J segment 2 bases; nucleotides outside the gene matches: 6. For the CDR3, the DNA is TGTGCCAGCAGACCCGGGACTAGCGGTGCCTACGAGCAGTACTTC. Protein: CASRPGTSGAYEQYF.

The CDR3 sequence: CASRYQGSNQPQHF. The CDR3 nucleotides read TGTGCCAGCCGCTACCAGGGGAGCAATCAGCCCCAGCATTTT. The chain recombines TRBV27 with TRBJ1-5; TRBD1 is a possible D gene (6 bases). The CDR3 is made up of 14 amino acids. Trimming stripped 8 bases from V and 1 base from J, with 12 bases between. Germline CDR1 reads MNHEY; CDR2 reads SMNVEV (reference sequence).

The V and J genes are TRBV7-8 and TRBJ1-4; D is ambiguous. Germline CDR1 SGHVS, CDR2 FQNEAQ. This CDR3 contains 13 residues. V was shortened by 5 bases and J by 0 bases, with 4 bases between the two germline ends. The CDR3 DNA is TGTGCCAGCAGCGACGCAACTAATGAAAAACTGTTTTTT. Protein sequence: CASSDATNEKLFF.

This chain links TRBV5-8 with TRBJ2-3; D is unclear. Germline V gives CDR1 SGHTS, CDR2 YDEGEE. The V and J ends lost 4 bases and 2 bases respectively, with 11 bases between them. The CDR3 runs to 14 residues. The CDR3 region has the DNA TGTGCCAGCAGCCAAGATCGGACCACAGATACGCAGTATTTT. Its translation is CASSQDRTTDTQYF.

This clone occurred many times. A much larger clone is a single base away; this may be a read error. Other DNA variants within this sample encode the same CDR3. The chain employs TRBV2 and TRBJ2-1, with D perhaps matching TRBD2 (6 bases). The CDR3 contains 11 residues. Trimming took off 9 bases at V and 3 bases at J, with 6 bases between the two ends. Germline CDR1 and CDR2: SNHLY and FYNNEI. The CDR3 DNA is TGTGCCAGTAGCGGCTACAATGAGCAGTTCTTC. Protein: CASSGYNEQFF. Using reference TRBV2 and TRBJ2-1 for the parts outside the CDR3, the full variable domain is EPEVTQTPSHQVTQMGQEVILRCVPISNHLYFYWYRQILGQKVEFLVSFYNNEISEKSEIFDDQFSVERPDGSNFTLKIRSTKLEDSAMYFCASSGYNEQFFGPGTRLTVL.

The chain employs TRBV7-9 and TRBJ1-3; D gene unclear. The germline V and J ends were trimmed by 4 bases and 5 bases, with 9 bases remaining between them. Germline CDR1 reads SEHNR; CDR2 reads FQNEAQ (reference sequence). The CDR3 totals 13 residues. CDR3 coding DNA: TGTGCCAGCAGCTCTGAAGCTCGAAACACCATATATTTT. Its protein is CASSSEARNTIYF.

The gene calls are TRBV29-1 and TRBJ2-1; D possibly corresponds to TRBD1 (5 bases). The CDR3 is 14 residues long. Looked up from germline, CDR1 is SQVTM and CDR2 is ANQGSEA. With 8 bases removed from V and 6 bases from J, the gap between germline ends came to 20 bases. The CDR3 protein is CSTGLGLNTNEQFF. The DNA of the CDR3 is TGCAGCACGGGTTTGGGGCTGAACACCAATGAGCAGTTCTTC.

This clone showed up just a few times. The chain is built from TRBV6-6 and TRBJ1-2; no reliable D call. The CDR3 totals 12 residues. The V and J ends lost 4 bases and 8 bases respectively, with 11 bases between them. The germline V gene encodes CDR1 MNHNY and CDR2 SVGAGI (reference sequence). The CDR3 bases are TGTGCCAGCAGTTCCGGCAAAATGGGCTACACCTTC. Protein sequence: CASSSGKMGYTF.

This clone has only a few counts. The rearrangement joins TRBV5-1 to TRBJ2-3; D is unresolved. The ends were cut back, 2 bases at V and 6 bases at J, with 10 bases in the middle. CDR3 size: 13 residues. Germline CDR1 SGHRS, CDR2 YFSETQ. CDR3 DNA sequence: TGCGCCAGCAGCTTTCAGAGAATGGATACGCAGTATTTT. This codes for CASSFQRMDTQYF.

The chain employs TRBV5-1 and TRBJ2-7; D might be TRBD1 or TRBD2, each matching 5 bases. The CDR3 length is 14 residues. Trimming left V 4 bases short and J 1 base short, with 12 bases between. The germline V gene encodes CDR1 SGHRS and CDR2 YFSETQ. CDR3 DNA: TGCGCCAGCAGCCTGGGACCTGGATCCTACGAGCAGTACTTC. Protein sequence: CASSLGPGSYEQYF.

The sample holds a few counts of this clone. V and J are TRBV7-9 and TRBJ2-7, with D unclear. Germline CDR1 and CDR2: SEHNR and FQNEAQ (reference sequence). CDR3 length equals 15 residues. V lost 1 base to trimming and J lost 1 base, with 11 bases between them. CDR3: CASSLVGSLSYEQYF. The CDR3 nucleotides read TGTGCCAGCAGCTTAGTGGGCAGCTTATCCTACGAGCAGTACTTC.

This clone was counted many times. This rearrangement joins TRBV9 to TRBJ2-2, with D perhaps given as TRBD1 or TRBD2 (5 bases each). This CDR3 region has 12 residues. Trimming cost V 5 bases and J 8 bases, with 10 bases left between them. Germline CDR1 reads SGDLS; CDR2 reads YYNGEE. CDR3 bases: TGTGCCAGCAGGGCCGGGGCGGGGGAGCTGTTTTTT. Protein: CASRAGAGELFF.

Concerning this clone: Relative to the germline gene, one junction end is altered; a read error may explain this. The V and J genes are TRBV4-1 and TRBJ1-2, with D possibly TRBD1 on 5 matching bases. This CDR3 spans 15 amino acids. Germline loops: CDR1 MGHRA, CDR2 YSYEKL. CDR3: CASSQAFQGSYGYTF. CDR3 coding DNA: TGTGCCAGCAGCCAAGCGTTCCAGGGAAGCTATGGCTACACCTTC.

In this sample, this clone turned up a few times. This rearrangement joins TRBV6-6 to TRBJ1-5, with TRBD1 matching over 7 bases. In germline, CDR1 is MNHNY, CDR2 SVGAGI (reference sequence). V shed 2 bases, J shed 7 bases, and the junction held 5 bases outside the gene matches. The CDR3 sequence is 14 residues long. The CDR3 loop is CASSYEQGRQPQHF. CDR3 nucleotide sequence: TGTGCCAGCAGTTACGAACAGGGGCGGCAGCCCCAGCATTTT.

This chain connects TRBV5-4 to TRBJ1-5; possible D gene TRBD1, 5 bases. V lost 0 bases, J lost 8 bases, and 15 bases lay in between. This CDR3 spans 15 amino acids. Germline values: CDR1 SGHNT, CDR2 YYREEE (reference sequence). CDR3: CASSLGPGPWEPQHF. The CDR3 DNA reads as TGTGCCAGCAGCTTGGGGCCAGGGCCTTGGGAGCCCCAGCATTTT.

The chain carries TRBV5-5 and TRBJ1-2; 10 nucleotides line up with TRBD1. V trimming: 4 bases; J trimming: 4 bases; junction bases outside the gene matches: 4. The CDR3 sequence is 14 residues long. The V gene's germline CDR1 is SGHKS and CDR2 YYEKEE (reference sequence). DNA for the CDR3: TGTGCCAGCAGCCCAAGGGACAGGGGCTATGGCTACACCTTC. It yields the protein CASSPRDRGYGYTF.

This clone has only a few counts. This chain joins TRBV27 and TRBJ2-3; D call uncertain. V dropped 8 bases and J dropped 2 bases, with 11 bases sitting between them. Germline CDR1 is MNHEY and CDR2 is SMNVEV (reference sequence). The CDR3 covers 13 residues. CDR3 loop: CASQESYTDTQYF. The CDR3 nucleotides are TGTGCCAGCCAGGAGAGTTACACAGATACGCAGTATTTT.

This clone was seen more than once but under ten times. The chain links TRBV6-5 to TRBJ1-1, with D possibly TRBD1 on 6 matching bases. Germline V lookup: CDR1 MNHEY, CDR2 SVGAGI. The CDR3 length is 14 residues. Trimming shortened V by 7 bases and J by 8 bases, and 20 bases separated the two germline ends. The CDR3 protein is CASKTGGRTTEAFF. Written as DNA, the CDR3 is TGTGCCAGCAAGACGGGGGGCCGAACAACGGAAGCTTTCTTT.

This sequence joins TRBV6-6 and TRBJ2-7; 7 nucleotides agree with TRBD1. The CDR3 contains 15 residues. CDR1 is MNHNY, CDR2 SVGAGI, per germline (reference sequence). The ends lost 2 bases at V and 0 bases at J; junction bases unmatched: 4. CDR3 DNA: TGTGCCAGCAGTTACCAGGACAGGTACTCCTACGAGCAGTACTTC. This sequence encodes CASSYQDRYSYEQYF.

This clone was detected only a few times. CDR3 loop: CASSPSPPGLESYNEQFF. The CDR3 DNA is TGCGCCAGCAGCCCCTCCCCCCCGGGACTTGAATCCTACAATGAGCAGTTCTTC. The chain couples TRBV5-1 to TRBJ2-1; possibly TRBD2 for D (6 bases). The CDR3 loop spans 18 amino acids. From germline, CDR1 is SGHRS and CDR2 YFSETQ. V lost 4 bases and J 1 base, leaving 21 bases between the germline ends.

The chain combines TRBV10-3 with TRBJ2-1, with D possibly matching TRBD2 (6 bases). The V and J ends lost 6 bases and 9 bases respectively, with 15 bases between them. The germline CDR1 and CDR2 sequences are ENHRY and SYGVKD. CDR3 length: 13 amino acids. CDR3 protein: CAIRGTSRVEQFF. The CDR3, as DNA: TGTGCCATCAGGGGGACTTCAAGGGTTGAGCAGTTCTTC.

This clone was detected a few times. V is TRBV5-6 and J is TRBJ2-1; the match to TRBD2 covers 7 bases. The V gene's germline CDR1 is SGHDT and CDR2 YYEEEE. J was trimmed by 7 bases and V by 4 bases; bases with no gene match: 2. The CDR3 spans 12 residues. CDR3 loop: CASSRLANEQFF. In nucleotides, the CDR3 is TGTGCCAGCAGCCGACTAGCTAATGAGCAGTTCTTC.

CDR3 nucleotides: TGTGCCAGCAGCTCGACAGCGAGCTCCTACAATGAGCAGTTCTTC. This encodes CASSSTASSYNEQFF. This chain connects TRBV7-3 to TRBJ2-1; TRBD1 might be the D (5 bases). CDR3 length: 15 amino acids. V was clipped by 4 bases and J by 0 bases, with 10 bases between them. Germline-derived CDR1 and CDR2 are SGHTA and FQGTGA.

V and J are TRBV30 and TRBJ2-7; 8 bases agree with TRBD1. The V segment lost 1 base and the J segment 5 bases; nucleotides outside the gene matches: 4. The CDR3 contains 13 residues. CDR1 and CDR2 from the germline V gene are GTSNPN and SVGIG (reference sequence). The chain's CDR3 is CAWSGQGMDEQYF. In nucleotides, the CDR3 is TGTGCCTGGAGTGGACAGGGGATGGACGAGCAGTACTTC.

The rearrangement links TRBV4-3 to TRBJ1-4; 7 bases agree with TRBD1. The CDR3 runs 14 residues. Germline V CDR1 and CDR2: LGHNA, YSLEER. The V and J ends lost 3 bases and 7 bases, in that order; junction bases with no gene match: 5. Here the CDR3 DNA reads TGCGCCAGCAGCCACGACAGGGTATTTGAAAAACTGTTTTTT. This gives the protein CASSHDRVFEKLFF.

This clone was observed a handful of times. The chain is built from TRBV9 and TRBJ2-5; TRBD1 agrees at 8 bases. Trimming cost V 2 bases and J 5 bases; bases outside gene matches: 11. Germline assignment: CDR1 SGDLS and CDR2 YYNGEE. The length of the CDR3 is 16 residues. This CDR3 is CASSVSDRVDLETQYF. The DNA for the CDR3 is TGTGCCAGCAGCGTTTCGGACAGGGTCGATTTGGAGACCCAGTACTTC.

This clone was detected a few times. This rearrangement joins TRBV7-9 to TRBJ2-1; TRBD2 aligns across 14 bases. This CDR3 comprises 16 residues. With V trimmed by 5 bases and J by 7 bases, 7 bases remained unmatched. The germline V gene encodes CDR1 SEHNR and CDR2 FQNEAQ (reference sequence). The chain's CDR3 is CASSLDGLAGGNEQFF. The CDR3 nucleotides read TGTGCCAGCAGCCTAGACGGACTAGCGGGAGGAAATGAGCAGTTCTTC.